Here is one T cell receptor (beta chain) with its context. There is no known antigen for this receptor. No clone much larger than this one lies a single base away; base qualities are absent. This record comes from a study of blood T cell repertoires in COVID-19 (TCRdb year 2020). Context from the whole study: Samples from collaborators originated in the United States, Italy and Spain and spanned both the acute and convalescent phases of COVID-19. The repertoires were released in a freely available public database meant as a resource for research on the immune response to SARS-CoV-2. Deeply sampled blood TCRbeta repertoires from subjects exposed to, actively infected with, or recovered from COVID-19 were included in the dataset. The samples were drawn from the first 160 participants of the ongoing ImmuneRACE study and from 1,254 subjects provided by 6 global collaborators. Where HLA class I and class II types were available, the types were taken from metadata supplied by the sample provider, not from assay-based typing. A de-identified subject ID, COVID-19 status, age in years and sex were almost always included in the sample metadata. The material from the prospective study consisted of cDNA or gDNA derived from T cells, B-cell-depleted T cells, or PBMCs. Study-level results and caveats: Clinical and demographic metadata were provided uncurated, with the amount varying by source and participant.

TCRbeta CDR3 regions were amplified from genomic DNA using the immunoSEQ Assay, a bias-controlled multiplex PCR. Turning to the authors' computational methods: Nucleated cell counts per sample were estimated from amplification of reference gene primers within the assay. To quantify the absolute abundance of each unique TCRbeta CDR3 rearrangement, sequence reads were collapsed and filtered. Productive Simpson clonality was computed per sample as the square root of Simpson's diversity index over productive rearrangements. The source is immuneACCESS, and TCRdb retained only in-frame sequences with V and J called. Part of the clones is not carried over; for the studies checked, unresolved V genes explain less than half of this, and the remainder is unexplained. From that table come the V and J calls and clone size; the DNA was used to work out D and trimming. Present in this sample are under 250,000 clones, 80% to 90% of which were seen just once. Roughly 8.7% of the sample is held by the ten biggest clonotypes.

Trimming removed 1 base from V and 6 bases from J; the gene matches leave 6 bases unexplained. Counted from cysteine to phenylalanine, this CDR3 has 14 amino acids. The read is trimmed to its CDR3 DNA, 42 bases read in frame from base 1. Per the germline V gene (reference sequence), SGHNT is the CDR1 and YYREEE is the CDR2. The collaborating institutions used their own protocols to collect whole blood in K2EDTA tubes. Collaborator samples were shipped for TCRbeta analysis as frozen whole blood, isolated PBMCs, or DNA extracted from either sample type. This clonotype originated in a man aged 50-60 years with active or convalescent COVID-19. Sequenced: peripheral blood. The sequence is built from TRBV5-4 and TRBJ1-2; 7 central bases correspond to TRBD1. The CDR3 region: CASSLNGQANGYTF. The sequence in DNA is TGTGCCAGCAGCTTGAATGGACAGGCTAATGGCTACACCTTC. When the CDR3 is completed using the reference TRBV5-4 and TRBJ1-2 genes on either side, the full variable domain is ETGVTQSPTHLIKTRGQQVTLRCSSQSGHNTVSWYQQALGQGPQFIFQYYREEENGRGNFPPRFSGLQFPNYSSELNVNALELDDSALYLCASSLNGQANGYTFGSGTRLTVV.